These T cell receptor beta chains were read from a single sample in a study of shared clonotypes between healthy human individuals. Data came from immunoSEQ multiplex PCR; TCRdb stores just in-frame clones and leaves some out. The table shows 2.5 million or so clones, with over 85% occurring only once. The material sequenced was naive CD4+ T cells sorted from blood. These receptors came from a man aged 18 to 30 in good health. The CDR3 runs from the conserved cysteine through the conserved F or W. D genes are given only for firm matches. Clone size is given for some rows only: seen once, a few or many times, or a class if the clone is expanded.

j_call,d_call,clone_size,v_call,cdr3_aa,cdr3_nt
TRBJ1-6,TRBD1,-,TRBV7-2,CASSSGDRPNSPLHF,TGTGCCAGCAGCTCCGGGGACAGGCCGAATTCACCCCTCCACTTT
TRBJ1-3,TRBD1,-,TRBV6-6,CASSPRDSSNTIYF,TGTGCCAGCAGTCCTCGGGACAGTTCAAACACCATATATTTT
TRBJ2-2,-,-,TRBV10-3,CATKQDRDTGELFF,TGTGCCACCAAGCAGGACCGGGACACCGGGGAGCTGTTTTTT
TRBJ2-2,-,once,TRBV14,CASSQVRPGNTGELFF,TGTGCCAGCAGCCAAGTCCGGCCGGGGAACACCGGGGAGCTGTTTTTT
TRBJ1-5,-,-,TRBV9,CASSQTPGSNQPQHF,TGTGCCAGCAGTCAAACGCCGGGTAGCAATCAGCCCCAGCATTTT
TRBJ2-5,-,once,TRBV30,CAWTHGLAGETQYF,TGTGCCTGGACCCACGGGCTAGCAGGGGAGACCCAGTACTTC
TRBJ2-3,-,-,TRBV6-1,CASSGTPGLLSTDTQYF,TGTGCCAGCAGTGGCACTCCGGGACTCCTTAGCACAGATACGCAGTATTTT
TRBJ2-7,-,-,TRBV14,CASSQVLGEQYF,TGTGCCAGCAGCCAAGTCCTCGGCGAGCAGTACTTC
TRBJ1-5,-,-,TRBV19,CASCSTRQAGFSNQPQHF,TGTGCCAGTTGTAGTACGAGACAGGCCGGGTTTAGCAATCAGCCCCAGCATTTT
TRBJ2-7,-,-,TRBV6-1,CASSDRVLPEQYF,TGTGCCAGCAGTGACAGGGTGTTACCCGAGCAGTACTTC
TRBJ2-6,-,-,TRBV7-2,CASPPKAPSGANVLTF,TGTGCCAGCCCCCCGAAGGCGCCCTCTGGGGCCAACGTCCTGACTTTC
TRBJ1-5,TRBD1,-,TRBV10-3,CAIGDRGGNQPQHF,TGTGCCATCGGTGACAGGGGTGGCAATCAGCCCCAGCATTTT
TRBJ2-7,TRBD2,-,TRBV4-2,CASSQDLGTSGGSYEQYF,TGTGCCAGCAGCCAAGATTTAGGGACTAGCGGGGGCTCCTACGAGCAGTACTTC
TRBJ2-7,-,-,TRBV4-3,CASSQETGTGSYEQYF,TGCGCCAGCAGCCAAGAAACCGGGACTGGTTCCTACGAGCAGTACTTC
TRBJ2-7,-,-,TRBV5-1,CASSVGQTYYEQYF,TGCGCCAGCAGCGTGGGACAAACTTACTACGAGCAGTACTTC
TRBJ2-6,-,-,TRBV5-1,CASSLTASGANVLTF,TGCGCCAGCAGCCTCACAGCCTCTGGGGCCAACGTCCTGACTTTC
TRBJ1-1,TRBD1,-,TRBV5-5,CASRSGQVNTEAFF,TGTGCCAGCAGATCCGGACAGGTTAACACTGAAGCTTTCTTT
TRBJ2-3,TRBD2,-,TRBV19,CASHLGASGGEDTQYF,TGTGCCAGCCATCTGGGGGCTAGCGGGGGTGAGGATACGCAGTATTTT
TRBJ1-1,-,few,TRBV20-1,CSARQDTEAFF,TGCAGTGCGCGGCAGGACACTGAAGCTTTCTTT
TRBJ2-5,-,-,TRBV5-1,CASSLWGIGETQYF,TGCGCCAGCAGCTTATGGGGGATTGGAGAGACCCAGTACTTC
TRBJ1-1,-,-,TRBV2,CASSEFSVEAFF,TGTGCCAGCAGTGAATTCTCAGTTGAAGCTTTCTTT
TRBJ2-1,TRBD1,-,TRBV7-2,CASSPQGVRLNEQFF,TGTGCCAGCAGTCCACAGGGGGTTCGGCTGAATGAGCAGTTCTTC
TRBJ2-1,-,once,TRBV2,CASIGGAKTNNEQFF,TGTGCCAGCATCGGTGGCGCTAAAACAAACAATGAGCAGTTCTTC
TRBJ1-5,-,-,TRBV18,CASSGGTSNQPQHF,TGTGCCAGCTCAGGGGGGACTAGCAATCAGCCCCAGCATTTT
TRBJ2-5,-,-,TRBV7-9,CASSSGDKAGETQYF,TGTGCCAGCAGCTCCGGGGACAAGGCGGGAGAGACCCAGTACTTC
TRBJ2-3,TRBD1,-,TRBV5-1,CASSFGTGGDTQYF,TGCGCCAGCAGCTTCGGGACAGGGGGAGATACGCAGTATTTT
TRBJ2-7,TRBD1,-,TRBV6-1,CASSDMGQGVLYEQYF,TGTGCCAGCAGTGATATGGGACAGGGGGTCCTCTACGAGCAGTACTTC
TRBJ2-7,TRBD1,once,TRBV25-1,CASRETGGELYEQYF,TGTGCCAGCAGGGAGACAGGGGGCGAACTCTACGAGCAGTACTTC
TRBJ2-7,TRBD1,-,TRBV6-5,CASRDRGQGYDEQYF,TGTGCCAGCAGGGATCGTGGACAGGGGTACGACGAGCAGTACTTC
TRBJ1-1,-,few,TRBV29-1,CSVKGGVTEAFF,TGCAGCGTCAAGGGGGGGGTCACTGAAGCTTTCTTT
TRBJ2-3,-,-,TRBV9,CASSVGQFTDTQYF,TGTGCCAGCAGCGTTGGGCAGTTCACAGATACGCAGTATTTT
TRBJ2-2,TRBD2,-,TRBV4-1,CASSQEGGRATGELFF,TGCGCCAGCAGCCAAGAAGGCGGGAGGGCCACCGGGGAGCTGTTTTTT
TRBJ2-7,TRBD1,-,TRBV6-6,CASSKYTGGFEQYF,TGTGCCAGCAGTAAATACACAGGGGGCTTCGAGCAGTACTTC
TRBJ1-2,TRBD1,-,TRBV10-3,CAISESPTGGRLAYGYTF,TGTGCCATCAGTGAGTCGCCGACAGGGGGGCGGCTCGCCTATGGCTACACCTTC
TRBJ2-2,-,-,TRBV11-3,CASSFGSGAGTGELFF,TGTGCCAGCAGCTTCGGGTCCGGGGCCGGCACCGGGGAGCTGTTTTTT
TRBJ2-6,-,-,TRBV4-3,CASSQPPASGANVLTF,TGCGCCAGCAGCCAACCACCAGCGTCTGGGGCCAACGTCCTGACTTTC
TRBJ2-5,TRBD2,-,TRBV5-1,CASSLDGGGAVETQYF,TGCGCCAGCAGCTTGGACGGCGGGGGGGCGGTGGAGACCCAGTACTTC
TRBJ1-5,-,-,TRBV2,CASSSRGQPQHF,TGTGCCAGCAGTTCCAGAGGTCAGCCCCAGCATTTT
TRBJ1-2,TRBD1,-,TRBV6-4,CASSDSYRGPGYTF,TGTGCCAGCAGTGACTCATACAGGGGACCTGGCTACACCTTC
TRBJ2-1,TRBD1,-,TRBV10-3,CAISVTGTAYNEQFF,TGTGCCATCAGTGTCACCGGGACAGCCTACAATGAGCAGTTCTTC
TRBJ2-7,-,-,TRBV14,CASSQAFDMMYEQYF,TGTGCCAGCAGCCAAGCATTCGACATGATGTACGAGCAGTACTTC
TRBJ2-1,TRBD2,-,TRBV6-4,CASSESTSSGSQFF,TGTGCCAGCAGTGAAAGTACGTCTAGCGGGAGTCAGTTCTTC
TRBJ2-7,-,once,TRBV11-2,CASSMGLYSSYEQYF,TGTGCCAGCTCGATGGGACTCTACAGCTCCTACGAGCAGTACTTC
TRBJ1-3,-,-,TRBV5-1,CASSLEGEGNTIYF,TGCGCCAGCAGCTTGGAGGGAGAGGGAAACACCATATATTTT
TRBJ2-5,-,once,TRBV30,CAWSAGRQETQYF,TGTGCCTGGAGTGCCGGCAGGCAAGAGACCCAGTACTTC
TRBJ2-3,-,-,TRBV19,CASRRADSTDTQYF,TGTGCCAGTAGGCGGGCTGATAGCACAGATACGCAGTATTTT
TRBJ1-2,-,-,TRBV25-1,CASSPPGLGSYGYTF,TGTGCCAGCAGTCCCCCGGGCCTTGGCAGCTATGGCTACACCTTC
TRBJ1-1,-,few,TRBV30,CAWSVLGGATLNTEAFF,TGTGCCTGGAGTGTTTTAGGAGGGGCGACCTTGAACACTGAAGCTTTCTTT
TRBJ2-3,-,-,TRBV7-7,CASSLTGTDTQYF,TGTGCTAGCAGCTTGACAGGCACAGATACGCAGTATTTT
TRBJ1-2,TRBD1,-,TRBV5-1,CASSLGQGIPYGYTF,TGCGCCAGCAGCTTGGGACAGGGGATTCCCTATGGCTACACCTTC
TRBJ2-5,-,-,TRBV18,CASSPLSETQYF,TGTGCCAGCTCACCCCTTTCCGAGACCCAGTACTTC
TRBJ1-2,-,-,TRBV28,CASSLRQGKNSYGYTF,TGTGCCAGCAGTTTACGGCAGGGGAAAAATAGCTATGGCTACACCTTC